The rows below give T cell receptor beta chains drawn from one sample of a study of immune heterogeneity within non-small cell lung tumors. From the multiplex PCR reads, TCRdb called clonotypes with MiXCR, one entry per CDR3 protein. The repertoire holds 10,000 to 13,000 distinct CDR3 sequences, with 30% as singletons. Source material: lung tumor tissue. Receptors originate from a woman in her forties or fifties with non-small cell lung cancer. Each CDR3 is given with its conserved first and last residue. Each record gives: CDR3 protein, CDR3 DNA, J gene, D gene, clone size, V gene. A D gene is named only where the DNA matches it firmly. Clone size is not always given. Where it is, it says once, few, many or a class for expanded clones.

CDR3aa: CASSAQPGGYGYTF
CDR3nt: TGTGCCAGCAGCGCGCAACCTGGCGGCTATGGCTACACCTTC
j_gene: TRBJ1-2
d_gene: NA
abundance: many
v_gene: TRBV7-3

CDR3aa: CASSPAPGHPIYEQYF
CDR3nt: TGTGCCAGCAGCCCTGCCCCAGGACATCCCATATACGAGCAGTACTTC
j_gene: TRBJ2-7
d_gene: NA
abundance: NA
v_gene: TRBV11-2

CDR3aa: CATEARGGSGANVLTF
CDR3nt: TGTGCCACCGAGGCCAGGGGGGGCTCTGGGGCCAACGTCCTGACTTTC
j_gene: TRBJ2-6
d_gene: NA
abundance: many
v_gene: TRBV15

CDR3aa: CASSSFIWGGYEQYF
CDR3nt: TGTGCCAGCAGTTCCTTCATCTGGGGGGGCTACGAGCAGTACTTC
j_gene: TRBJ2-7
d_gene: TRBD2
abundance: many
v_gene: TRBV28

CDR3aa: CASSSQGWETQYF
CDR3nt: TGTGCCAGCAGCTCCCAAGGGTGGGAGACCCAGTACTTC
j_gene: TRBJ2-5
d_gene: NA
abundance: few
v_gene: TRBV11-1

CDR3aa: CAISESGLADSQYF
CDR3nt: TGTGCCATCAGTGAATCGGGACTAGCGGACTCCCAGTACTTC
j_gene: TRBJ2-5
d_gene: TRBD2
abundance: few
v_gene: TRBV10-3

CDR3aa: CASSLAGRLAGANEQFF
CDR3nt: TGTGCCAGCAGCTTAGCCGGGCGACTAGCGGGAGCAAATGAGCAGTTCTTC
j_gene: TRBJ2-1
d_gene: TRBD2
abundance: NA
v_gene: TRBV7-9

CDR3aa: CASSFRGTLQPLSTEAFF
CDR3nt: TGTGCCAGCAGCTTCCGGGGGACCCTACAACCCTTGAGCACTGAAGCTTTCTTT
j_gene: TRBJ1-1
d_gene: NA
abundance: NA
v_gene: TRBV5-6

CDR3aa: CASSSTDGNYGYTF
CDR3nt: TGTGCCAGCAGCTCGACTGACGGTAACTATGGCTACACCTTC
j_gene: TRBJ1-2
d_gene: NA
abundance: NA
v_gene: TRBV11-2

CDR3aa: CAWSVGRSGSYEQYF
CDR3nt: TGTGCCTGGAGTGTAGGGAGGAGTGGCTCCTACGAGCAGTACTTC
j_gene: TRBJ2-7
d_gene: NA
abundance: medium-sized
v_gene: TRBV30

CDR3aa: CASSTLTLAGGPHTGELFF
CDR3nt: TGTGCCAGTAGTACCCTAACACTAGCGGGAGGGCCTCACACCGGGGAGCTGTTTTTT
j_gene: TRBJ2-2
d_gene: TRBD2
abundance: many
v_gene: TRBV19